This TCR beta chain was captured by sequencing in a study of blood T cell repertoires in COVID-19. The method was immunoSEQ multiplex PCR; TCRdb's version includes in-frame clones alone and lacks a portion of them. The table records 200,000 to 300,000 clones, approximately 81% of them present only once. The sequencing sample was made of peripheral blood. This TCR came from a man between 60 and 75 years old with acute or convalescent COVID-19.

The CDR3 region has the DNA TGTGCCAGCAGCTTAACGGGACAGGGGGTGAACACTGAAGCTTTCTTT. This codes for CASSLTGQGVNTEAFF. The chain uses TRBV7-8 and TRBJ1-1, with 11 nucleotides matching TRBD1. Trimming cost V 2 bases and J 0 bases; bases outside gene matches: 2. Per germline, CDR1 SGHVS and CDR2 FQNEAQ. The CDR3 runs 16 residues.